This record covers a single T cell receptor beta chain. The antigen is unknown. The data are from a study of T cell repertoires in cytomegalovirus infection. For the study at large: Through public TCR beta signatures, both CMV infection and matching HLA type were indicated. Overall study findings and caveats: Predominance within the ex vivo response was attributable to HLA-C-restricted CMV-specific TCR beta clonotypes.

TCRdb re-called the reads with MiXCR, one entry per CDR3 protein. The sample yields roughly 920,000 distinct CDR3 sequences, 30% to 40% seen once. This material consisted of cultured CD8+ T cells from PBMCs, taken from culture after CMV antigen stimulation. The source of this sequence is a human donor in good health (CMV status not recorded). Some clones in this sample may be carry-over from other donors' samples.

The CDR3 spells CASSLGPGQNTEAFF. CDR3 sequence (DNA): TGTGCCAGCAGTTTGGGGCCGGGACAGAACACTGAAGCTTTCTTT. This chain connects TRBV2 to TRBJ1-1; a possible D gene is TRBD1 (6 bases). This CDR3 has 15 amino acids. Germline V gene sequence: CDR1 SNHLY, CDR2 FYNNEI. V lost 5 bases to trimming and J lost 1 base, with 14 bases between them. The full variable domain, in which reference TRBV2 and TRBJ1-1 provide the parts outside the CDR3, is EPEVTQTPSHQVTQMGQEVILRCVPISNHLYFYWYRQILGQKVEFLVSFYNNEISEKSEIFDDQFSVERPDGSNFTLKIRSTKLEDSAMYFCASSLGPGQNTEAFFGQGTRLTVV.